This record concerns one TCR beta chain sequence. This entry comes from a study of blood T cell repertoires in COVID-19. Recovered participants had two consecutive negative NP/OP PCR tests, healthcare professional clearance, or symptom resolution. V dropped 6 bases and J dropped 1; count of bases not matched to a gene: 3. The length of the CDR3 is 14 residues. Germline assignment: CDR1 MNHEY and CDR2 SVGAGI. The repertoire was sequenced with immunoSEQ multiplex PCR; TCRdb's copy has only in-frame clones and lacks some. The table includes 370,000 or so clones, more than 75% detected once. The V gene is TRBV6-5, the J gene TRBJ2-3, with 8 bases lining up with TRBD2. What was sequenced was PBMCs or T cells enriched from blood (not recorded which). The source is a man aged 25-45 years who had recovered from COVID-19. In DNA, the CDR3 is TGTGCCAGCAGACTCGGGGGGGGCACAGATACGCAGTATTTT. It translates to CASRLGGGTDTQYF.